This is a list of T cell receptor beta chains from one sample in a study of T cell responses to AZD1222 COVID-19 vaccine. The repertoire was sequenced with immunoSEQ multiplex PCR; TCRdb's copy has only in-frame clones and lacks some. The sample consists of about 180,000 clones, 88% of them appearing once. The sample consisted of peripheral blood, taken 28 days after the second AZD1222 dose. The receptors stem from an adult who received the AZD1222 COVID-19 vaccine. Both conserved end residues are part of each CDR3. D genes are given only for firm matches. Clone size is not always given. Where it is, it says once, few, many or a class for expanded clones.

d_call j_call v_call clone_size cdr3_nt cdr3_aa
. TRBJ1-4 TRBV11-2 . TGTGCCAGCAGCCGCGGGACCTCGACTAATGAAAAACTGTTTTTT CASSRGTSTNEKLFF
TRBD2 TRBJ2-1 TRBV5-6 few TGTGCCAGCAGCTTTTTCCGGGGGGGCCTCAATGAGCAGTTCTTC CASSFFRGGLNEQFF
. TRBJ1-5 TRBV28 . TGTGCCAGCAGTTTACCGCCTTTCGGCAGGATGTCCCAGCCCCAGCATTTT CASSLPPFGRMSQPQHF
. TRBJ1-5 TRBV24-1 . TGTGCCACCAGTGATACTACAGGAGAGGATCAGCCCCAGCATTTT CATSDTTGEDQPQHF
TRBD1 TRBJ1-1 TRBV7-2 . TGTGCCAGCAGCTTAGCCGTGACAGGGGGCACTGAAGCTTTCTTT CASSLAVTGGTEAFF
. TRBJ1-1 TRBV6-5 . TGTGCCAGCGTCAGAGCGAACGAAGCTTTCTTT CASVRANEAFF
. TRBJ1-5 TRBV6-5 . TGTGCCAGCAGCCCCGCCGGCAGGGATAATCAGCCCCAGCATTTT CASSPAGRDNQPQHF
. TRBJ2-1 TRBV5-4 few TGTGCCAGCAGCTCTGGACAGAGCTCCTACAATGAGCAGTTCTTC CASSSGQSSYNEQFF
. TRBJ1-2 TRBV6-1 . TGTGCCAGCAGTGAACGGGACCCCTATGGCTACACCTTC CASSERDPYGYTF
. TRBJ2-1 TRBV10-3 once TGTGCCATCAGTGACCGCGCCGATGAGCAGTTCTTC CAISDRADEQFF
TRBD1 TRBJ1-2 TRBV5-4 . TGTGCCAGCAGCATACAGGGGGTTAACTATGGCTACACCTTC CASSIQGVNYGYTF
. TRBJ2-7 TRBV30 . TGTGCCCTAGGGCAGGGCTCCTACGAGCAGTACTTC CALGQGSYEQYF
. TRBJ1-1 TRBV6-5 . TGTGCCAGCAGTATTCGTCAGGGAGGGGAAACTGAAGCTTTCTTT CASSIRQGGETEAFF
. TRBJ1-5 TRBV18 . TGTGCCAGCTCCATGGGGGGCTCAGGCAATCAGCCCCAGCATTTT CASSMGGSGNQPQHF
. TRBJ2-1 TRBV12-3/TRBV12-4 . TGTGCCAGCAGGTGGACGGACTACAATGAGCAGTTCTTC CASRWTDYNEQFF
. TRBJ1-2 TRBV25-1 . TGTGCCAGCAGTCAAATGGGGGCTTGGGGCTACACCTTC CASSQMGAWGYTF
. TRBJ2-2 TRBV4-1 . TGCGCCAGCAGCCAAGCGCGACCCCCGAGCACCGGGGAGCTGTTTTTT CASSQARPPSTGELFF
. TRBJ2-1 TRBV11-2 . TGTGCCAGCAGCTTTTACAGCTACAATGAGCAGTTCTTC CASSFYSYNEQFF
. TRBJ2-5 TRBV7-3 . TGTGCCAGCAGCCGAGGGGTAGGAGAGACCCAGTACTTC CASSRGVGETQYF
. TRBJ1-4 TRBV19 . TGTGCCAGTAGTATTGGTGGGGGCGTAAAACTGTTTTTT CASSIGGGVKLFF
TRBD2 TRBJ2-1 TRBV9 . TGTGCCAGCAGCCCAGGACTAGCCTCCTACAATGAGCAGTTCTTC CASSPGLASYNEQFF
TRBD1 TRBJ1-2 TRBV15 . TGTGCCACCAGCAGACCCGGGACAGGGAACCATGGCTACACCTTC CATSRPGTGNHGYTF
. TRBJ1-2 TRBV7-9 . TGTGCCAGCAGCGCCAGAACAAGCTATGGCTACACCTTC CASSARTSYGYTF